The source of this T cell receptor beta chain is a study of post-analysis software for immune sequencing data. General study results and limits: When patients were compared with controls, about 5 TRBV segments were more frequent, TRBV5-6, TRBV5-1 and TRBV20-1 among them.

The CDR3 runs to 11 residues. V was clipped by 6 bases and J by 7 bases, with 10 bases between them. This clonotype was seen many times. The antigen is undetermined. Carried by the TCR beta cDNA libraries were unique molecular identifiers. TCRdb reprocessed the PCR reads via MiXCR and lists one record per CDR3 protein. Counted here are hundreds of thousands of distinct CDR3 sequences, roughly 27% occurring once; the ten biggest clones make up around 0.6%. Sample: blood. The chain combines TRBV12-3 or TRBV12-4 with TRBJ2-7, with no clear D. This TCR was recovered from a girl aged 10-17 years with multiple sclerosis. The DNA for the CDR3 is TGTGCCAGCAGCTTGACCTGGGAGCAGTACTTC. Its protein product is CASSLTWEQYF.